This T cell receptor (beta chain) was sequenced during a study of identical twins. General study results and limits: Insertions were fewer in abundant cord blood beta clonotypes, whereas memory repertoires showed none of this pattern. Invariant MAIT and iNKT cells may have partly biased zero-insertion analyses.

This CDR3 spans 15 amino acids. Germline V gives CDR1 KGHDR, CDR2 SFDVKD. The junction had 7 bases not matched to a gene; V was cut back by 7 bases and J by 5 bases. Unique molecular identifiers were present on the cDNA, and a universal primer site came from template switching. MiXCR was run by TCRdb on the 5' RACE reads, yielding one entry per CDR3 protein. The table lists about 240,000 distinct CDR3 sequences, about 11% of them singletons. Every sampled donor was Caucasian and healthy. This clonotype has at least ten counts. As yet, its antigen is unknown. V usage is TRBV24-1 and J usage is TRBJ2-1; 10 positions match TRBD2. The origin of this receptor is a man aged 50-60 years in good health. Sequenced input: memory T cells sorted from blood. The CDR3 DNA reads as TGTGCCACCAGCGTGACTAGCGGGCGGGACAATGAGCAGTTCTTC. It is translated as CATSVTSGRDNEQFF.